The TCR beta chain under discussion was sequenced for a study of blood T cell repertoires in COVID-19. Across the whole study: From the United States, Italy and Spain came samples of acute and convalescent COVID-19.

Germline V CDR1 and CDR2: SGHTA, FQGNSA. The CDR3 has 16 residues. The ends lost 1 base at V and 4 bases at J; junction bases unmatched: 5. Repertoires were generated with immunoSEQ multiplex PCR, while TCRdb's copy carries only in-frame clones and drops some. The profile shows tens of thousands of clones, around 80% of them singletons. What was sequenced was peripheral blood. The V gene is TRBV7-2, the J gene TRBJ2-3, with 10 bases that match TRBD1. This TCR derives from a human donor in a cohort sampled during active COVID-19. The CDR3 region has the DNA TGTGCCAGCAGCTTAGACTTGGGACAGGGGTCAGATACGCAGTATTTT. It yields the protein CASSLDLGQGSDTQYF.